The rows below give T cell receptor beta chains drawn from one sample of a study of early T cells in non-severe SARS-CoV-2 infection. TCRdb re-derived calls from the 5' RACE reads in MiXCR, one entry per CDR3 protein. The profile shows some 71,000 distinct CDR3 sequences, 9.5% of them singletons. Sequenced sample: whole blood. Receptors were obtained from an adult who was a healthcare worker with PCR-confirmed SARS-CoV-2 infection or an uninfected control (not recorded which). CDR3s include the opening cysteine and the closing phenylalanine or tryptophan. The D gene is left open where the match is weak. Clone size, where shown, is once, few, many, or a class for clones that have expanded.

>many|TRBJ2-3|TRBV20-1|.
CSAPTGADTQYF
TGCAGTGCTCCTACTGGTGCAGATACGCAGTATTTT
>many|TRBJ2-2|TRBV11-2|.
CASSPMGPPTSIAGELFF
TGTGCCAGCAGCCCGATGGGTCCCCCTACTAGTATTGCCGGGGAGCTGTTTTTT
>.|TRBJ2-1|TRBV20-1|TRBD2
CSARVTSGGRHEQFF
TGCAGTGCTAGAGTGACTAGCGGGGGGAGACATGAGCAGTTCTTC
>.|TRBJ2-7|TRBV11-2|.
CASSPGLKKYEQYF
TGTGCCAGCAGCCCTGGACTGAAAAAGTACGAGCAGTACTTC
>many|TRBJ2-7|TRBV7-2|.
CASGDGGLTYEQYF
TGTGCCAGCGGAGACGGAGGGTTGACCTACGAGCAGTACTTC
>.|TRBJ1-1|TRBV3-1|.
CASSLILGTEAFF
TGTGCCAGCAGCCTTATTTTAGGCACTGAAGCTTTCTTT
>few|TRBJ2-1|TRBV6-1|TRBD2
CASSVLVAGVKNEQFF
TGTGCCAGCAGTGTCTTGGTAGCGGGAGTTAAGAATGAGCAGTTCTTC
>few|TRBJ1-5|TRBV21-1|.
CASSKKGRSNQPQHF
TGTGCCAGCAGCAAAAAGGGCAGGAGCAATCAGCCCCAGCATTTT
>many|TRBJ1-1|TRBV2|.
CASSAQGSEAFF
TGTGCCAGCAGTGCACAGGGCTCTGAAGCTTTCTTT
>.|TRBJ2-3|TRBV11-2|TRBD2
CASSFDSAGGLDTQYF
TGTGCCAGCAGCTTTGATTCGGCGGGAGGGCTAGATACGCAGTATTTT
>.|TRBJ2-5|TRBV5-1|TRBD1
CASSGTGAEETQYF
TGCGCCAGCAGCGGTACAGGGGCCGAAGAGACCCAGTACTTC
>.|TRBJ2-3|TRBV28|TRBD2
CASTSPGLAGAKADTQYF
TGTGCCAGCACCTCGCCGGGACTAGCGGGGGCGAAAGCAGATACGCAGTATTTT
>many|TRBJ2-1|TRBV27|TRBD2
CASRITSGGVYNEQFF
TGTGCCAGCAGAATAACTAGCGGGGGGGTCTACAATGAGCAGTTCTTC
>.|TRBJ1-2|TRBV4-3|.
CASSQNQREGYTF
TGCGCCAGCAGCCAAAATCAGCGGGAAGGCTACACCTTC
>few|TRBJ2-2|TRBV6-2/TRBV6-3|.
CASSTQGRGTGELFF
TGTGCCAGCAGTACACAGGGTCGGGGTACCGGGGAGCTGTTTTTT
>few|TRBJ2-1|TRBV9|TRBD2
CASSPEGLGYNEQFF
TGTGCCAGCAGCCCAGAGGGACTAGGCTACAATGAGCAGTTCTTC
>few|TRBJ2-7|TRBV6-2/TRBV6-3|TRBD2
CASSSLAGDYEQYF
TGTGCCAGCAGCTCCCTGGCGGGGGACTACGAGCAGTACTTC
>.|TRBJ2-1|TRBV25-1|.
CASSDHVLYNEQFF
TGTGCCAGCAGTGATCACGTGCTGTACAATGAGCAGTTCTTC
>few|TRBJ2-7|TRBV29-1|TRBD2
CSVVPGLAAGRAYEQYF
TGCAGCGTTGTCCCGGGACTAGCGGCGGGACGGGCCTACGAGCAGTACTTC
>few|TRBJ1-5|TRBV6-5|.
CASSYSGKGQPQHF
TGTGCCAGCAGTTACTCAGGGAAAGGTCAGCCCCAGCATTTT
>few|TRBJ1-5|TRBV20-1|.
CSAWQGGQPQHF
TGCAGTGCGTGGCAGGGCGGACAGCCCCAGCATTTT
>many|TRBJ2-7|TRBV20-1|TRBD1
CSASAGQGGSHEQYF
TGCAGTGCTAGCGCTGGACAGGGGGGTAGCCACGAGCAGTACTTC
>many|TRBJ2-7|TRBV11-2|TRBD2
CASSSGLVPYEQYF
TGTGCCAGCAGCTCCGGACTAGTCCCGTACGAGCAGTACTTC
>few|TRBJ1-1|TRBV5-1|TRBD1
CASSSHRGENTEAFF
TGCGCCAGCAGCTCCCACAGGGGAGAGAACACTGAAGCTTTCTTT
>.|TRBJ2-1|TRBV10-3|.
CAISEIGTASYNEQFF
TGTGCCATCAGTGAGATAGGGACGGCCTCCTACAATGAGCAGTTCTTC
>.|TRBJ1-4|TRBV30|.
CAWSVSLTGTVNEKLFF
TGTGCCTGGAGTGTAAGCTTAACCGGGACGGTTAATGAAAAACTGTTTTTT
>few|TRBJ2-3|TRBV20-1|TRBD1
CSARQGSADTQYF
TGCAGTGCAAGACAGGGTTCCGCAGATACGCAGTATTTT
>.|TRBJ1-5|TRBV7-9|.
CASSLDGPQAQHF
TGTGCCAGCAGCTTAGACGGACCCCAGGCCCAGCATTTT
>.|TRBJ2-7|TRBV6-6|TRBD2
CASSYAEPSGRAHEQYF
TGTGCCAGCAGTTACGCCGAGCCCAGCGGGAGGGCCCACGAGCAGTACTTC
>many|TRBJ1-6|TRBV5-8|TRBD1
CASLDRGNSPLHF
TGTGCCAGCCTAGACAGGGGGAATTCACCCCTCCACTTT
>many|TRBJ2-3|TRBV5-1|.
CASSLNDGTDTQYF
TGCGCCAGCAGCTTGAATGATGGCACAGATACGCAGTATTTT
>.|TRBJ2-3|TRBV5-4|.
CASSTGTASTDTQYF
TGTGCCAGCAGCACCGGGACCGCTAGCACAGATACGCAGTATTTT
>many|TRBJ1-5|TRBV6-5|.
CASSLGPNQPQHF
TGTGCCAGCAGTTTGGGCCCAAATCAGCCCCAGCATTTT
>.|TRBJ2-1|TRBV10-2|.
CASKASSNYNEQFF
TGCGCCAGCAAGGCCTCCTCTAACTACAATGAGCAGTTCTTC
>.|TRBJ2-6|TRBV6-6|.
CASTPRPQSGANVLTF
TGTGCCAGCACCCCCCGACCCCAGTCTGGGGCCAACGTCCTGACTTTC
>few|TRBJ2-3|TRBV29-1|TRBD2
CSVEVRGADTQYF
TGCAGCGTTGAGGTACGGGGGGCAGATACGCAGTATTTT
>.|TRBJ2-7|TRBV9|.
CASARDTNYEQYF
TGTGCCTCCGCGAGGGACACCAACTACGAGCAGTACTTC
>few|TRBJ2-1|TRBV7-2|.
CASSPQWWDNEQFF
TGTGCCAGCAGCCCTCAGTGGTGGGACAATGAGCAGTTCTTC
>few|TRBJ2-7|TRBV6-6|.
CASTPTSSSYEQYF
TGTGCCAGCACCCCAACGTCGAGCTCCTACGAGCAGTACTTC
>.|TRBJ1-6|TRBV7-2|.
CASSLQASPLHF
TGTGCCAGCAGCCTACAGGCTTCACCCCTCCACTTT
>few|TRBJ2-3|TRBV7-2|TRBD1
CASSRPNRGDTQYF
TGTGCCAGCAGCCGCCCGAACAGGGGAGATACGCAGTATTTT
>many|TRBJ1-4|TRBV30|TRBD1
CAWSAPGGDEKLFF
TGTGCCTGGAGCGCCCCAGGGGGCGATGAAAAACTGTTTTTT